The TCR beta chain under discussion was sequenced for a study of neurological immune-mediated disorders. Regarding the study as a whole: None of the CDR3 amino acid sequences of expanded clones recurred across subjects, suggesting private repertoires in all groups. Patients with HTLV-1-associated myelopathy had the highest level of TCR clonal expansion, whereas patients with multiple sclerosis had the lowest level, falling beneath the level found in healthy controls.

A blood bank in Maryland, USA, provided the volunteers who served as healthy controls. Synthesis of cDNA was carried out by template-switch 5'RACE. The reaction used 10-nucleotide random UMIs. TCRdb called the 5' RACE reads again in MiXCR, with one record for every CDR3 protein. Here the sample spans about 79,000 distinct CDR3 sequences, roughly 15% being singletons. This clonotype came up many times. No antigen is known for it. The V and J ends lost 0 bases and 7 bases respectively, with 7 bases between them. This CDR3 is 13 amino acids long. CDR1 is LGHDT, CDR2 YNNKEL, per germline (reference sequence).

The genes are TRBV3-1 and TRBJ2-1; D not resolved. The sequenced sample consisted of PBMCs. This TCR was sampled from a woman between 45 and 65 years old in good health. CDR3 bases: TGTGCCAGCAGCCAAGAAGGGTGGAATGAGCAGTTCTTC. Translating gives CASSQEGWNEQFF.